This T cell receptor beta chain was obtained from a study of spatial heterogeneity in lung cancer. The CDR3 is 14 residues long. The germline V gene has CDR1 MNHEY and CDR2 SVGEGT. V was pared by 1 base and J by 4 bases, with 9 bases between. General study findings and limits: Ubiquitous expanded tumor TCRs showed up in blood more at resection than follow-up.

The presence of a unique molecular identifier marked each TCR cDNA molecule. TCRdb processed the 5' RACE reads anew with MiXCR; each CDR3 protein has one entry. Among 60,000 to 90,000 distinct CDR3 sequences listed, about 8.5% were seen once. Documented time point: sample taken at primary tumor resection. Sequencing covered unsorted whole RNA taken from tumor, nontumor lung or frozen PBMC. A remark on this clonotype: Its antigen remains unidentified.

V is TRBV6-2 or TRBV6-3 and J is TRBJ2-3; no definite D call. This sample comprised PBMCs, obtained at surgery. The TCR originated in a male donor with early-stage non-small cell lung cancer. DNA of the CDR3: TGTGCCAGCAGTTACTATAATACAGCAGATACGCAGTATTTT. It specifies CASSYYNTADTQYF.